The TCR beta chain described here comes from a study of PD-L1 blockade in urothelial cancer. Looking at the study overall: Patients took up atezolizumab at some point between 2014 and 2015 at 1,200 mg intravenously every 3 weeks. Among blood samples, the median T cell count was some 140,000. Overall study results and limits: A below-median TCR clonality in blood before treatment predicted better survival.

Synthetic TCR analog templates were spiked into all PCRs individually. Sequencing was performed with immunoSEQ multiplex PCR; in TCRdb, only in-frame clones are kept and a portion is missing. The sample records 35,000 to 45,000 clones, over 65% being singletons. There are a few counts of this clone. Antigen unknown. The specimen was PBMCs, collected around atezolizumab (anti-PD-L1) treatment. The sequence was obtained from a man between 65 and 79 years old with urothelial cancer.

The CDR3 loop reads CASSSRTDTQYF. The CDR3 nucleotides read TGTGCCAGCAGCTCTAGAACAGATACGCAGTATTTT. V gene TRBV11-2 combines with J gene TRBJ2-3; no reliable D call. V was shortened by 4 bases and J by 3 bases, with 5 bases between the two germline ends. The CDR3 consists of 12 residues. Germline CDR1 and CDR2: SGHAT and FQNNGV.